The 20 T cell receptor beta chains below were found in one sample sequenced in a study of blood T cell repertoires in COVID-19 (dated by TCRdb to between 2020 and 2021). Library method: the immunoSEQ multiplex PCR assay. As stored in TCRdb, this immuneACCESS dataset retains in-frame rearrangements with V and J assigned. A fraction of the clones does not appear; measured against another copy, unresolved V genes explain less than half of the discrepancy, and the remainder lacks a known reason. For this sample the table gives 200,000 to 250,000 clones, of which around 86% were detected only once. In total, the top ten clones hold around 10% of the sample. The sample taken for sequencing was peripheral blood. The receptor source for this set is a man aged 45-60 years with COVID-19, enrolled during active disease.

The chain couples TRBV7-9 to TRBJ2-5; 8 bases are a match to TRBD1. V shed 5 bases and J 5 bases; nucleotides not matched to a gene: 4. The CDR3 runs 13 residues. Germline V gene sequence: CDR1 SEHNR, CDR2 FQNEAQ (reference sequence). CDR3 sequence reads: CASSTGQGETQYF. CDR3 DNA sequence: TGTGCCAGCAGCACCGGACAGGGCGAGACCCAGTACTTC.

The chain links TRBV29-1 to TRBJ2-7; TRBD1 is a possible D gene (5 bases). The V and J ends lost 5 bases and 0 bases respectively, with 8 bases between them. CDR3 length: 12 residues. Germline assignment: CDR1 SQVTM and CDR2 ANQGSEA. CDR3 region: CSVRTPSYEQYF. Written as DNA, the CDR3 is TGCAGCGTTCGGACACCCTCCTACGAGCAGTACTTC.

As concerns this clone: A junction boundary mismatches the germline segment, possibly from a read error. The rearrangement joins TRBV7-7 to TRBJ2-5; 11 nucleotides align to TRBD2. The length of the CDR3 is 16 residues. Germline CDR1 reads SSHAT; CDR2 reads FNYEAQ (reference sequence). The CDR3 region is CASSLGLAGGGETQYF. CDR3 nucleotides: TGTGCTAGCAGCTTAGGACTAGCGGGTGGGGGAGAGACCCAGTACTTC.

In nucleotides, the CDR3 is TGTGCCAGCAGCAACAGCGGGAGCGGACAAGAGACCCAGTACTTC. Its protein is CASSNSGSGQETQYF. The rearrangement links TRBV11-3 to TRBJ2-5; 8 bases fit TRBD2. V lost 5 bases, J lost 2 bases, and 7 bases stayed unmatched. This CDR3 is 15 amino acids long. CDR1 is SGHNT, CDR2 YENEEA, per germline.

In regard to this clone: Distinct nucleotide sequences in the sample also encode this CDR3. The chain carries TRBV30 and TRBJ1-2, with D possibly TRBD1 on 5 matching bases. This CDR3 is built from 12 residues. The germline V and J ends were trimmed by 1 base and 3 bases, with 6 bases remaining between them. Germline CDR1 GTSNPN, CDR2 SVGIG (reference sequence). The CDR3 here is CAWSAGDYGYTF. DNA of the CDR3: TGTGCCTGGAGTGCGGGGGACTATGGCTACACCTTC.

This rearrangement joins TRBV5-4 to TRBJ1-2; 9 positions agree with TRBD1. CDR1 and CDR2 from the germline V gene are SGHNT and YYREEE (reference sequence). The CDR3 has 13 amino acids. Unmatched junction bases numbered 2, after V lost 4 bases and J lost 4 bases. The CDR3, as DNA: TGTGCCAGCAGCCCGGACAGGGGCTATGGCTACACCTTC. Protein: CASSPDRGYGYTF. The whole variable domain, remainder taken from reference TRBV5-4 and TRBJ1-2, is ETGVTQSPTHLIKTRGQQVTLRCSSQSGHNTVSWYQQALGQGPQFIFQYYREEENGRGNFPPRFSGLQFPNYSSELNVNALELDDSALYLCASSPDRGYGYTFGSGTRLTVV.

J is TRBJ1-2 and V is TRBV28; D gene ambiguous. V was pared by 6 bases and J by 2 bases, with 10 bases between. The germline gives CDR1 MDHEN, CDR2 SYDVKM. This CDR3 has 13 residues. The CDR3: CASSPGRNYGYTF. The CDR3 DNA reads TGTGCCAGCAGCCCCGGCAGGAACTATGGCTACACCTTC.

This chain uses TRBV7-2 with TRBJ2-7; tentative D call: TRBD2 (6 bases). Germline-derived CDR1 and CDR2 are SGHTA and FQGNSA. The germline V and J ends were trimmed by 5 bases and 3 bases, with 14 bases remaining between them. The CDR3 spans 14 residues. CDR3 sequence reads: CASSTRLGHYEQYF. The CDR3 DNA follows: TGTGCCAGCAGCACCCGACTAGGTCACTACGAGCAGTACTTC. The full variable domain, with the rest looked up from reference TRBV7-2 and TRBJ2-7, is GAGVSQSPSNKVTEKGKDVELRCDPISGHTALYWYRQSLGQGLEFLIYFQGNSAPDKSGLPSDRFSAERTGGSVSTLTIQRTQQEDSAVYLCASSTRLGHYEQYFGPGTRLTVT.

V gene TRBV19 combines with J gene TRBJ2-7; 8 bases are shared with TRBD2. Trimming at V came to 0 bases and at J to 6 bases, leaving 10 bases not matched to a gene. The length of the CDR3 is 16 residues. Per germline, CDR1 LNHDA and CDR2 SQIVND (reference sequence). CDR3 DNA sequence: TGTGCCAGTAGTATAGATAGCGGGACACCCCTTCGCGAGCAGTACTTC. It specifies CASSIDSGTPLREQYF.

The chain has TRBV2 and TRBJ2-3; 10 bases line up with TRBD2. V lost 5 bases to trimming and J lost 5 bases; unmatched junction nucleotides: 7. Germline V gene sequence: CDR1 SNHLY, CDR2 FYNNEI. This CDR3 has 15 amino acids. The CDR3: CASSRLAGVGDTQYF. The CDR3 coding sequence is TGTGCCAGCAGTCGTCTAGCGGGAGTTGGAGATACGCAGTATTTT.

The chain recombines TRBV6-5 with TRBJ1-2; unclear D gene. In germline, CDR1 is MNHEY, CDR2 SVGAGI. This CDR3 is 12 amino acids long. Trimming stripped 4 bases from V and 6 bases from J, with 9 bases between. CDR3 in amino acids: CASSSRSDGYTF. CDR3 coding DNA: TGTGCCAGCAGTTCCCGCTCGGATGGCTACACCTTC.

The chain recombines TRBV30 with TRBJ1-5; TRBD1 agrees at 7 bases. V lost 4 bases and J lost 2; bases outside the gene matches: 2. CDR1 and CDR2 (germline): GTSNPN, SVGIG (reference sequence). CDR3 size: 13 residues. The CDR3 is CAWTGGGNQPQHF. CDR3 bases: TGTGCCTGGACAGGGGGAGGCAATCAGCCCCAGCATTTT.

The V gene is TRBV21-1, the J gene TRBJ1-1; the table's D call TRBD1 went unverified against the DNA. TRBV21-1 is a recognized pseudogene. This CDR3 is 15 amino acids long. DNA for the CDR3: TGTGCCAGCACCCAAAAGACAGGGCACGGCACTGAAGCTTTCTTT. It specifies CASTQKTGHGTEAFF.

The V gene is TRBV7-6, the J gene TRBJ2-5; TRBD2 aligns across 8 bases. Germline CDR1 SGHVS, CDR2 FNYEAQ. The CDR3 totals 21 residues. V lost 0 bases and J lost 1; bases outside the gene matches: 19. The CDR3 bases are TGTGCCAGCAGCTTAGCCACGTGGGACCTGGACGTTGCGGGGGGCCAAGAGACCCAGTACTTC. Amino acids: CASSLATWDLDVAGGQETQYF.

The gene calls are TRBV11-2 and TRBJ1-1; the D gene is possibly TRBD1 (5 bases). The germline gives CDR1 SGHAT, CDR2 FQNNGV. The ends were cut back, 0 bases at V and 5 bases at J, with 13 bases in the middle. The CDR3 has 15 amino acids. The CDR3 DNA reads as TGTGCCAGCAGCTTAGATGGCGGGGCGCGTACTGAAGCTTTCTTT. The encoded protein is CASSLDGGARTEAFF.

This clone was picked up one time. DNA for the CDR3: TGTGCCAGCAGCCGCGGATTCCAAGAGACCCAGTACTTC. This translates into CASSRGFQETQYF. The chain joins TRBV7-2 to TRBJ2-5; no firm D call. V was clipped by 5 bases and J by 1 base, with 8 bases between them. CDR3 size: 13 residues. CDR1 and CDR2 from the germline V gene are SGHTA and FQGNSA.

In this sample, this clone turned up many times. The gene calls are TRBV4-1 and TRBJ1-1; D gene uncertain. V was shortened by 1 base and J by 0 bases, with 9 bases between the two germline ends. Germline V lookup: CDR1 MGHRA, CDR2 YSYEKL. The CDR3 totals 15 residues. The CDR3 loop reads CASSQAYRVNTEAFF. The DNA for the CDR3 is TGCGCCAGCAGCCAAGCGTACAGAGTGAACACTGAAGCTTTCTTT.

J is TRBJ2-1 and V is TRBV4-3, with 9 nucleotides matching TRBD2. CDR3 length equals 15 residues. Germline CDR1 and CDR2: LGHNA and YSLEER. The J segment lost 3 bases and the V segment lost 4 bases, leaving 4 bases of the junction unmatched. In DNA, the CDR3 is TGCGCCAGCAGCCGACAGCGGGGGGACTACAATGAGCAGTTCTTC. Its translation: CASSRQRGDYNEQFF.

The J gene is TRBJ1-2, the V gene TRBV13; no clear D. The CDR3 consists of 13 residues. Trimming removed 4 bases from V and 0 bases from J, with 6 bases in between. Germline V gene sequence: CDR1 PRHDT, CDR2 FYEKMQ (reference sequence). CDR3 in amino acids: CASSSRANYGYTF. CDR3 bases: TGTGCCAGCAGCTCAAGAGCTAACTATGGCTACACCTTC.

This chain connects TRBV7-3 to TRBJ2-3; 10 bases fit TRBD1. Unmatched junction bases numbered 2, after V lost 4 bases and J lost 1 base. CDR1 is SGHTA, CDR2 FQGTGA, per germline. There are 15 residues in the CDR3. For the CDR3, the DNA is TGTGCCAGCAGCTCCGGGACAGGGGGCACAGATACGCAGTATTTT. It translates to CASSSGTGGTDTQYF.